The rows below give T cell receptor beta chains drawn from one sample of a study of T cells after yellow fever vaccination. TCRdb re-called the 5' RACE reads with MiXCR, one entry per CDR3 protein. Among 170,000 or so distinct CDR3 sequences listed, approximately 6.2% were seen once. Source: CD4+ T cells sorted from PBMCs, taken on the day of the first yellow fever vaccination. The receptors were sampled from a man aged 18 to 29 who received the YFV17D yellow fever vaccine. CDR3s include the opening cysteine and the closing phenylalanine or tryptophan. Each record gives: clone size, J gene, V gene, D gene, CDR3 protein, CDR3 DNA. A D gene is named only where the DNA matches it firmly. Size tells how often a clone was seen (once, few, many) or the class of an expanded clone, and some rows leave it out.

many | TRBJ1-5 | TRBV7-2 | TRBD1 | CASSAGQGQPQHF | TGTGCCAGCAGCGCAGGACAGGGTCAGCCCCAGCATTTT
NA | TRBJ2-5 | TRBV5-1 | TRBD1 | CASRQGAQFRETQYF | TGCGCCAGCAGGCAGGGGGCGCAGTTTAGAGAGACCCAGTACTTC
few | TRBJ1-1 | TRBV5-6 | TRBD1 | CASSYRTGANTEAFF | TGTGCCAGCAGTTATAGGACAGGGGCGAACACTGAAGCTTTCTTT
NA | TRBJ1-3 | TRBV6-5 | NA | CASSSHLPTGFSGNTIYF | TGTGCCAGCAGTTCTCACCTTCCGACAGGCTTCTCTGGAAACACCATATATTTT
many | TRBJ2-3 | TRBV7-9 | TRBD2 | CAAGLAGPSTDTQYF | TGTGCGGCGGGACTAGCGGGTCCTAGCACAGATACGCAGTATTTT
many | TRBJ2-5 | TRBV7-3 | NA | CASSLMAGETQYF | TGTGCCAGCAGCTTAATGGCGGGGGAGACCCAGTACTTC
many | TRBJ2-3 | TRBV3-1 | NA | CASSLGSIRTDTQYF | TGTGCCAGCAGCCTAGGGTCTATCCGCACAGATACGCAGTATTTT
NA | TRBJ1-4 | TRBV7-2 | NA | CASRPGGDREKLFF | TGTGCCAGTCGCCCGGGGGGGGATCGAGAAAAACTGTTTTTT
few | TRBJ2-1 | TRBV7-8 | TRBD2 | CASSSPLAGGPYSYNEQFF | TGTGCCAGCAGCTCCCCACTAGCGGGGGGGCCTTACTCCTACAATGAGCAGTTCTTC
few | TRBJ2-5 | TRBV7-8 | NA | CASSSLLLETQYF | TGTGCCAGCAGCTCACTCCTGTTGGAGACCCAGTACTTC
NA | TRBJ2-7 | TRBV6-2/TRBV6-3 | TRBD2 | CASSSPSGAYEQYF | TGTGCCAGCAGTTCGCCTAGCGGGGCCTACGAGCAGTACTTC
many | TRBJ2-1 | TRBV6-5 | TRBD2 | CASSSDGLAGGYEQFF | TGTGCCAGCAGTTCGGATGGACTAGCGGGGGGTTATGAGCAGTTCTTC
NA | TRBJ2-3 | TRBV30 | NA | CAWSWENTQYF | TGTGCCTGGAGTTGGGAGAATACGCAGTATTTT
NA | TRBJ2-1 | TRBV5-1 | TRBD2 | CASNPFGAGGQNGYNEQFF | TGCGCCAGTAATCCGTTTGGAGCGGGGGGACAAAACGGATACAATGAGCAGTTCTTC
few | TRBJ2-2 | TRBV20-1 | TRBD1 | CSAPQGAATGELFF | TGCAGTGCACCACAGGGGGCGGCCACCGGGGAGCTGTTTTTT
many | TRBJ1-5 | TRBV10-3 | NA | CAIGGSNQPQHF | TGTGCCATCGGGGGTAGCAATCAGCCCCAGCATTTT
many | TRBJ2-5 | TRBV12-3/TRBV12-4 | NA | CASSFTRGATQYF | TGTGCCAGCAGTTTCACTAGGGGTGCGACCCAGTACTTC
few | TRBJ2-3 | TRBV6-1 | NA | CASSAWGADTQYF | TGTGCCAGCAGTGCGTGGGGGGCAGATACGCAGTATTTT
many | TRBJ1-2 | TRBV20-1 | NA | CSAPASNYGYTF | TGCAGTGCTCCAGCTTCTAACTATGGCTACACCTTC
NA | TRBJ2-3 | TRBV28 | NA | CASTIADGDTQYF | TGTGCCAGCACCATCGCCGATGGGGATACGCAGTATTTT
many | TRBJ2-3 | TRBV5-5 | NA | CASSQVGDTQYF | TGTGCCAGCAGCCAAGTAGGAGATACGCAGTATTTT
many | TRBJ1-1 | TRBV12-3/TRBV12-4 | TRBD1 | CASTLGQGRGNTEAFF | TGTGCCAGCACCCTGGGACAGGGGCGAGGGAACACTGAAGCTTTCTTT
NA | TRBJ2-6 | TRBV7-2 | NA | CASTPQSASGANVLTF | TGTGCCAGCACCCCGCAGTCGGCCTCTGGGGCCAACGTCCTGACTTTC
many | TRBJ2-2 | TRBV4-3 | NA | CASSPVPGAGNTGELFF | TGCGCCAGCAGCCCCGTCCCAGGGGCAGGAAACACCGGGGAGCTGTTTTTT
many | TRBJ2-1 | TRBV7-2 | NA | CASSPLPLDNEQFF | TGTGCCAGCAGCCCTTTGCCCCTCGACAATGAGCAGTTCTTC
NA | TRBJ2-3 | TRBV19 | TRBD1 | CASSGTGASTDTQYF | TGTGCCAGTAGTGGGACAGGGGCGAGCACAGATACGCAGTATTTT
few | TRBJ1-5 | TRBV14 | NA | CASSQGTAIGPQHF | TGTGCCAGCAGCCAAGGAACAGCCATTGGGCCCCAGCATTTT